Shown below are 20 T cell receptor beta chains from a single sample sequenced in a study of beta chain features in type 1 diabetes. Findings and caveats of the study: Type 1 diabetes patients had TCRB CDR3s that were shorter (moderately but significantly so) in all four CD4+ subsets.

No antigen is known for these receptors. TCRB transcripts that were expressed got sequenced, as all of the isolated RNA had been reverse transcribed. Sequenced by immunoSEQ multiplex PCR; TCRdb stores in-frame clones only, minus some. Here the sample spans 160,000 or so clones, 6.5% to 10% being singletons. The sample was central memory CD4+ T cells from blood. The receptors originated from a woman younger than 30 with type 1 diabetes.

This clone was observed a few times. The chain is built from TRBV11-2 and TRBJ1-2; possible D gene TRBD1, 5 bases. In germline, CDR1 is SGHAT, CDR2 FQNNGV. Trimming pared 1 base from V and 4 bases from J, leaving 16 bases between. The CDR3 runs to 16 residues. CDR3 in amino acids: CASSLGPQQGGYGYTF. The DNA of the CDR3 is TGTGCCAGCAGCTTAGGACCCCAGCAGGGCGGCTATGGCTACACCTTC.

This clone was seen a handful of times. The V call is TRBV6-6, the J call TRBJ1-5; D is possibly TRBD1 (6 bases). In germline, CDR1 is MNHNY, CDR2 SVGAGI (reference sequence). The CDR3 is 16 amino acids. Trimming removed 5 bases at V and 1 base at J, with 15 bases between. The CDR3 loop is CASSTGIRSSNQPQHF. In nucleotides, the CDR3 is TGTGCCAGCAGTACAGGGATAAGGAGCAGCAATCAGCCCCAGCATTTT.

This chain connects TRBV9 to TRBJ2-5; D possibly corresponds to TRBD2 (5 bases). V gave up 3 bases and J gave up 1 base, with 13 bases separating them. The CDR3 runs 15 residues. Germline V gene sequence: CDR1 SGDLS, CDR2 YYNGEE. The DNA for the CDR3 is TGTGCCAGCAGCGAATCCCCCGGGGTCCAAGAGACCCAGTACTTC. Protein: CASSESPGVQETQYF.

This chain connects TRBV11-2 to TRBJ2-2; no reliable D call. The V end lost 11 bases, the J end lost 0 bases, and 10 bases lay between the germline ends. This CDR3 spans 13 amino acids. Germline V gene sequence: CDR1 SGHAT, CDR2 FQNNGV. CDR3 residues: CAVAETNTGELFF. CDR3 bases: TGTGCCGTCGCAGAAACGAACACCGGGGAGCTGTTTTTT.

CDR3 nucleotide sequence: TGTGCCAGCAGGGACGGAGGTATGAGCAATCAGCCCCAGCATTTT. Translated: CASRDGGMSNQPQHF. The chain couples TRBV28 to TRBJ1-5; no clear D gene. The CDR3 consists of 15 residues. V dropped 6 bases and J dropped 1 base, with 13 bases sitting between them. Germline loops: CDR1 MDHEN, CDR2 SYDVKM.

The chain carries TRBV9 and TRBJ2-5, with TRBD1 matching over 7 bases. Germline CDR1 SGDLS, CDR2 YYNGEE. The V gene end was trimmed by 2 bases and the J gene end by 4 bases; junction bases not matched to a gene: 2. This CDR3 spans 13 amino acids. CDR3 in amino acids: CASSVTGRETQYF. The CDR3 DNA follows: TGTGCCAGCAGCGTGACAGGGAGAGAGACCCAGTACTTC.

This clone was seen only a few times. The rearrangement uses TRBV19 and TRBJ1-6; D is unresolved. CDR1 LNHDA and CDR2 SQIVND come from the germline V gene (reference sequence). The CDR3 is 13 amino acids. The V end lost 5 bases, the J end lost 8 bases, and 10 bases lay between the germline ends. The CDR3 loop is CASSLEGYSPLHF. DNA for the CDR3: TGTGCCAGTAGTCTGGAGGGCTATTCACCCCTCCACTTT.

This clone was counted only a few times. V usage is TRBV6-1 and J usage is TRBJ1-1; D might be TRBD1 (6 bases). Trimming pared 6 bases from V and 11 bases from J, leaving 16 bases between. This CDR3 has 12 amino acids. Germline CDR1 MNHNS, CDR2 SASEGT. CDR3 amino acids: CASSPDRNSAFF. The CDR3 region has the DNA TGTGCCAGCAGCCCAGACAGGAACTCGGCTTTCTTT.

The CDR3 is CASSSGDRGNYGYTF. CDR3 bases: TGTGCCAGCAGTTCGGGGGACCGTGGTAACTATGGCTACACCTTC. The chain is built from TRBV28 and TRBJ1-2, with D perhaps TRBD1 (5 bases). The length of the CDR3 is 15 residues. Deletions cut 4 bases from V and 1 base from J, with 13 bases between. Per germline, CDR1 MDHEN and CDR2 SYDVKM.

This clone was found a few times. The chain is built from TRBV6-5 and TRBJ2-7, with TRBD1 as a possible D gene (6 bases). Germline V gene data show CDR1 as MNHEY and CDR2 as SVGAGI. Trimming removed 0 bases at V and 2 bases at J, with 11 bases between. The CDR3 totals 15 residues. This CDR3 reads CASSYSPGATYEQYF. CDR3 coding DNA: TGTGCCAGCAGTTACTCTCCAGGGGCGACCTACGAGCAGTACTTC.

This chain joins TRBV7-6 and TRBJ2-3, with 10 nucleotides matching TRBD2. V lost 3 bases to trimming and J lost 0 bases; unmatched junction nucleotides: 3. Germline values: CDR1 SGHVS, CDR2 FNYEAQ. The CDR3 is 16 amino acids. CDR3 DNA sequence: TGTGCCAGCAGCTTGTCTAGCGGGAGTAGCACAGATACGCAGTATTTT. Amino acids: CASSLSSGSSTDTQYF. The complete variable domain, with remaining parts taken from reference TRBV7-6 and TRBJ2-3, reads GAGVSQSPRYKVTKRGQDVALRCDPISGHVSLYWYRQALGQGPEFLTYFNYEAQQDKSGLPNDRFSAERPEGSISTLTIQRTEQRDSAMYRCASSLSSGSSTDTQYFGPGTRLTVL.

The V call is TRBV6-5, the J call TRBJ2-1, with D perhaps matching TRBD2 (5 bases). This CDR3 spans 15 amino acids. Germline CDR1 and CDR2: MNHEY and SVGAGI. The V end lost 5 bases, the J end lost 4 bases, and 15 bases lay between the germline ends. This chain's CDR3 is CASSTRQRRYNEQFF. As DNA, the CDR3 is TGTGCCAGCAGTACCCGCCAGCGGAGATACAATGAGCAGTTCTTC.

The rearrangement uses TRBV4-1 and TRBJ2-3; unclear D gene. V was clipped by 0 bases and J by 2 bases, with 6 bases between them. The V gene's germline CDR1 is MGHRA and CDR2 YSYEKL. This CDR3 region has 14 residues. This CDR3 is CASSQDSHTDTQYF. For the CDR3, the DNA is TGCGCCAGCAGCCAAGATTCACACACAGATACGCAGTATTTT.

This clone was counted a few times. The rearrangement links TRBV2 to TRBJ2-3; a possible D gene is TRBD1 (6 bases). Per the germline V gene, CDR1 is SNHLY and CDR2 is FYNNEI. The CDR3 is 14 residues long. Trimming cost V 8 bases and J 1 base, with 13 bases left between them. CDR3: CASRRDIGTDTQYF. Here the CDR3 DNA reads TGTGCCAGCCGCCGGGACATAGGCACAGATACGCAGTATTTT.

V and J are TRBV7-9 and TRBJ1-2, with 7 bases fitting TRBD1. In germline, CDR1 is SEHNR, CDR2 FQNEAQ (reference sequence). Germline trimming cut 5 bases from V and 6 bases from J; bases unmatched to any gene: 12. This CDR3 is built from 15 residues. Written as DNA, the CDR3 is TGTGCCAGCAGCACCAGACAGGGCGGGTTCAATGGCTACACCTTC. It is translated as CASSTRQGGFNGYTF.

The rearrangement links TRBV10-3 to TRBJ2-7; 7 bases are a match to TRBD2. Germline CDR1 is ENHRY and CDR2 is SYGVKD. The length of the CDR3 is 12 residues. Unmatched junction bases numbered 9, after V lost 10 bases and J lost 6 bases. In DNA, the CDR3 is TGTGCCACTGGACTAGTCCCTAGCGAGCAGTACTTC. It translates to CATGLVPSEQYF.

The gene calls are TRBV4-1 and TRBJ1-4; tentatively, D is TRBD1 (5 bases). From germline, CDR1 is MGHRA and CDR2 YSYEKL. The V end lost 0 bases, the J end lost 3 bases, and 14 bases lay between the germline ends. This CDR3 has 17 residues. CDR3 amino acids: CASSQEEFYRSNEKLFF. DNA of the CDR3: TGCGCCAGCAGCCAAGAAGAGTTCTACAGGTCTAATGAAAAACTGTTTTTT.

V gene TRBV5-1 combines with J gene TRBJ2-7; tentatively, D is TRBD2 (5 bases). This CDR3 region has 16 residues. The V and J ends lost 3 bases and 4 bases respectively, with 20 bases between them. CDR1 is SGHRS and CDR2 is YFSETQ in the germline V gene. The CDR3 DNA reads TGCGCCAGCAGCTGGAACCCGGGATCCGGGGAATACGAGCAGTACTTC. Translated: CASSWNPGSGEYEQYF.

This chain links TRBV19 with TRBJ1-1, with 9 bases fitting TRBD1. V trimming: 5 bases; J trimming: 5 bases; junction bases outside the gene matches: 12. From germline, CDR1 is LNHDA and CDR2 SQIVND (reference sequence). This CDR3 contains 16 residues. CDR3 sequence (DNA): TGTGCCAGTAGTCTCTCGACAGGGGGGCTGGGAACTGAAGCTTTCTTT. Translated: CASSLSTGGLGTEAFF.

This clone appeared a few times. V and J are TRBV10-3 and TRBJ2-3, with a weak D call TRBD2 (6 bases). The CDR3 runs 14 residues. Germline CDR1 reads ENHRY; CDR2 reads SYGVKD. Trimming cost V 8 bases and J 3 bases, with 15 bases left between them. The CDR3 sequence is CAIQPSEGTDTQYF. The CDR3 nucleotides are TGTGCCATCCAACCGTCGGAGGGTACAGATACGCAGTATTTT.